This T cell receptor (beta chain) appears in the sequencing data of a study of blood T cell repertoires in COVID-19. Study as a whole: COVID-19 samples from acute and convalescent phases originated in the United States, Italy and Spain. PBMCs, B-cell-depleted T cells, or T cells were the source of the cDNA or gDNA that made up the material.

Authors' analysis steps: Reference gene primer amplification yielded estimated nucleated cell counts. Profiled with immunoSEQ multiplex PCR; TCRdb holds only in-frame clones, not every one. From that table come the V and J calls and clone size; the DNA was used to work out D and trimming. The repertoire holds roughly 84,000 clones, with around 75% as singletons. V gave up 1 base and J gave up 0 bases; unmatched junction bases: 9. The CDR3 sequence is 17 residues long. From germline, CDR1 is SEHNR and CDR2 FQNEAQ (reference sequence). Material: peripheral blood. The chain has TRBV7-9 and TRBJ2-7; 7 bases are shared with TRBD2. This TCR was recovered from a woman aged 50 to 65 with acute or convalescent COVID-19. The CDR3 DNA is TGTGCCAGCAGCTTAGGCACCGCCGGGGGGAGCTCCTACGAGCAGTACTTC. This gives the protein CASSLGTAGGSSYEQYF.